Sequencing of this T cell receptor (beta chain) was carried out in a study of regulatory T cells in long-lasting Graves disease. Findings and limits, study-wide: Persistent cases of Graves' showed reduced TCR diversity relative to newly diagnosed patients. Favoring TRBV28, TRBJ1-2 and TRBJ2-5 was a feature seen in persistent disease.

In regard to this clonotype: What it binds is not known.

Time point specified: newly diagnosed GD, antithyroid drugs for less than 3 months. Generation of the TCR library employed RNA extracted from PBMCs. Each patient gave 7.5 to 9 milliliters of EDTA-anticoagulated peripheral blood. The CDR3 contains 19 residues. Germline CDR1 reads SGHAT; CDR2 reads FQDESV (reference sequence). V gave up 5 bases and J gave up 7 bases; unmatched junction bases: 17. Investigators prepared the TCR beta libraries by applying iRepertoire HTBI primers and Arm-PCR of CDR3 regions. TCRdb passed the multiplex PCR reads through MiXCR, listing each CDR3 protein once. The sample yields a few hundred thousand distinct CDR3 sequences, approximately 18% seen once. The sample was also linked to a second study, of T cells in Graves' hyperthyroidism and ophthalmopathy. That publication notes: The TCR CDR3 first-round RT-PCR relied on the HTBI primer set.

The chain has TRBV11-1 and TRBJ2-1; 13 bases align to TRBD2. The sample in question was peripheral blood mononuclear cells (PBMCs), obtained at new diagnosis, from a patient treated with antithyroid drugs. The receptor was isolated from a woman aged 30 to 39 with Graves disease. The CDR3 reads CASSPRGLAGVLAGNEQFF. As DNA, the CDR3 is TGTGCCAGCAGCCCCCGTGGACTAGCGGGAGTGCTAGCCGGGAATGAGCAGTTCTTC.